This T cell receptor (beta chain) was found in a study of T-cell memory formation after mild COVID-19. Overall study findings and caveats: CD4/CD8 balance characterized clones contracting day 15 to 85, and CD4+ skew characterized later expanders. Mostly located in CM and EM were contracting CD4+ clones, with contracting CD8+ clones located in EMRA. Some responding clones appeared in pre-infection memory, suggesting cross-reactive memory joined.

V lost 2 bases and J 6 bases, leaving 11 bases between the germline ends. Germline-derived CDR1 and CDR2 are MNHEY and SVGEGT. CDR3 length: 14 amino acids. It was 5'RACE with constant-segment primers that produced the TCR alpha and TCR beta cDNA libraries, which carried sample barcodes and UMIs. In TCRdb, the 5' RACE reads were re-called with MiXCR into one record per CDR3 protein. The sample shows some 180,000 distinct CDR3 sequences, 10% to 15% of them seen only once. In the case of this clonotype: Its antigen is unidentified.

The specimen sequenced was PBMCs or a T cell subset sorted from them (not recorded which). The V and J genes are TRBV6-2 or TRBV6-3 and TRBJ1-5, with a tentative D call TRBD1 (6 bases). The TCR originated in a man between 18 and 29 years old who had mild COVID-19 (a few samples of this study predate the infection). Cell type and time point are not known. Here the CDR3 DNA reads TGTGCCAGCAGTTACGGGGGCCGGCGTCAGCCCCAGCATTTT. It codes for CASSYGGRRQPQHF.